The rows below give T cell receptor beta chains drawn from one sample of a study of T cells in Graves' hyperthyroidism and ophthalmopathy. TCRdb called the multiplex PCR reads again in MiXCR, with one record for every CDR3 protein. Of approximately 600,000 distinct CDR3 sequences detected, roughly 14% appear once; the ten largest clones hold more than 5%. The sequencing input was blood. Source of these receptors: a woman aged 25 to 39 with Graves' hyperthyroidism that later progressed to Graves' ophthalmopathy. Each CDR3 is given with its conserved first and last residue. Each record gives: clone size, D gene, V gene, J gene, CDR3 protein, CDR3 DNA. The D gene is left open where the match is weak. Where a row states a size, it is once, few, many or the class of an expanded clone; other rows omit it.

few	-	TRBV19	TRBJ2-1	CASSIATMRGQFF	TGTGCCAGTAGTATAGCAACAATGAGGGGGCAGTTCTTC
few	-	TRBV11-2	TRBJ1-2	CASSPPGGGGYTF	TGTGCCAGCAGCCCGCCGGGGGGCGGGGGCTACACCTTC
many	-	TRBV11-2	TRBJ2-1	CASSLDYQPGTINEQFF	TGTGCCAGCAGCTTAGATTACCAGCCGGGGACAATCAATGAGCAGTTCTTC
many	-	TRBV9	TRBJ2-7	CASSVSSTPLTYEQYF	TGTGCCAGCAGCGTAAGTTCCACGCCTCTAACCTACGAGCAGTACTTC
few	-	TRBV5-5	TRBJ1-5	CASSLFDSYSNQPQHF	TGTGCCAGCAGCTTGTTCGACAGTTATAGCAATCAGCCCCAGCATTTT
-	TRBD2	TRBV12-3/TRBV12-4	TRBJ2-7	CASSLMWTSGNYEQYF	TGTGCCAGCAGTTTGATGTGGACTAGCGGGAACTACGAGCAGTACTTC
few	-	TRBV4-3	TRBJ1-4	CASSQLYRGDGNEKLFF	TGCGCCAGCAGCCAACTCTATCGTGGGGACGGTAATGAAAAACTGTTTTTT
many	-	TRBV9	TRBJ2-1	CASSVRDGLYNEQFF	TGTGCCAGCAGCGTGCGGGATGGTCTTTACAATGAGCAGTTCTTC
-	-	TRBV20-1	TRBJ2-5	CSAPGAGETQYF	TGCAGTGCACCGGGGGCAGGAGAGACCCAGTACTTC
many	-	TRBV9	TRBJ2-1	CASSSLTVSNEQFF	TGTGCCAGCAGCAGTTTGACAGTGAGCAATGAGCAGTTCTTC
-	-	TRBV6-1	TRBJ2-1	CASSYAGQTKPFF	TGTGCCAGCAGTTACGCGGGACAGACTAAGCCGTTCTTC
-	-	TRBV9	TRBJ1-3	CASSVSGPGNTIYF	TGTGCCAGCAGCGTTTCCGGGCCCGGAAACACCATATATTTT
many	TRBD1	TRBV19	TRBJ2-1	CASTRQGANEQFF	TGTGCCAGTACCCGACAGGGGGCGAATGAGCAGTTCTTC
-	-	TRBV19	TRBJ2-1	CASDGQSPPNERFF	TGTGCCAGTGACGGACAGTCCCCGCCCAATGAGCGGTTCTTC
many	-	TRBV7-9	TRBJ2-5	CASSRAGQRGETQYF	TGTGCCAGCAGCCGCGCGGGACAGCGGGGGGAGACCCAGTACTTC
few	-	TRBV20-1	TRBJ2-1	CSAIKPLGNEQFF	TGCAGTGCTATTAAGCCCTTGGGGAATGAGCAGTTCTTC
many	-	TRBV12-3/TRBV12-4	TRBJ1-4	CASRPGRNNEKLFF	TGTGCCAGCAGGCCGGGACGGAATAATGAAAAACTGTTTTTT
many	TRBD1	TRBV7-8	TRBJ1-4	CASSLGLQGQGSTNEKLFF	TGTGCCAGCAGCTTAGGCCTCCAGGGACAGGGGTCAACTAATGAAAAACTGTTTTTT
many	TRBD2	TRBV29-1	TRBJ2-7	CSVVRSGGSYEQYF	TGCAGCGTTGTTCGCAGCGGGGGTTCCTACGAGCAGTACTTC
many	-	TRBV28	TRBJ2-7	CASSLLGSYEQYF	TGTGCCAGCAGTCTCTTAGGCTCCTACGAGCAGTACTTC
many	TRBD2	TRBV7-2	TRBJ2-7	CASSLEREFTYEQYF	TGTGCCAGCAGCCTGGAGCGGGAGTTCACCTACGAGCAGTACTTC
many	TRBD1	TRBV11-2	TRBJ2-3	CASSSADRGLGDTQYF	TGTGCCAGCAGCTCGGCAGACAGGGGGCTCGGAGATACGCAGTATTTT
few	TRBD1	TRBV6-1	TRBJ1-5	CASNLQGGNQPQHF	TGTGCCAGCAACTTACAGGGGGGCAATCAGCCCCAGCATTTT
many	-	TRBV2	TRBJ2-1	CASIPSGSVNEQFF	TGTGCCAGCATCCCCTCCGGGAGTGTTAATGAGCAGTTCTTC
many	-	TRBV5-6	TRBJ2-5	CASSVGVSGARGETQYF	TGTGCCAGCAGCGTAGGCGTCTCAGGGGCGCGGGGAGAGACCCAGTACTTC
once	TRBD2	TRBV28	TRBJ2-7	CASRSYPGRGGLAATYEQYF	TGTGCCAGCAGGTCTTACCCGGGACGGGGGGGACTAGCGGCTACCTACGAGCAGTACTTC
many	TRBD2	TRBV27	TRBJ2-7	CASSPLAGAAYEQYF	TGTGCCAGCAGTCCGTTAGCGGGAGCTGCCTACGAGCAGTACTTC
many	TRBD1	TRBV14	TRBJ2-1	CASSPGDRENEQFF	TGTGCCAGCAGCCCCGGGGACAGGGAGAATGAGCAGTTCTTC
many	TRBD2	TRBV12-3/TRBV12-4	TRBJ2-2	CASSPRLARVSGELFF	TGTGCCAGCAGTCCCCGACTAGCGAGAGTTTCCGGGGAGCTGTTTTTT
many	-	TRBV20-1	TRBJ2-7	CSARRRGNSSYEQYF	TGCAGTGCTAGAAGGAGAGGGAATAGCTCCTACGAGCAGTACTTC
many	-	TRBV27	TRBJ2-4	CASSSPGAAKNIQYF	TGTGCCAGCAGTTCTCCAGGGGCAGCCAAAAACATTCAGTACTTC